One and the same sample provided the 21 T cell receptor beta chains below, sequenced in a study of PD-1 blockade in classical Hodgkin lymphoma. Clones were read by immunoSEQ multiplex PCR, and TCRdb kept only the in-frame ones, dropping some. The repertoire includes 6,900 or so clones, 75% to 90% of them detected once, and 42% sits in the top ten. Time point here: cycle 4 day 1 (C4D1), after 6 weeks of nivolumab. Each patient relapsed following autologous stem cell transplantation, and prior brentuximab vedotin exposure differed. The sample was peripheral blood mononuclear cells (PBMCs), taken before the fourth cycle of nivolumab. Source of these receptors: a human donor with classical Hodgkin lymphoma.

The rearrangement uses TRBV18 and TRBJ1-2, with D unclear. CDR1 and CDR2 from the germline V gene are KGHSH and LQKENI. Deletions cut 2 bases from V and 8 bases from J, with 9 bases between. The CDR3 contains 12 residues. CDR3 loop: CASSPSPGGYTF. CDR3 DNA: TGTGCCAGCTCACCAAGTCCTGGGGGCTACACCTTC.

This clone was counted once. The gene calls are TRBV21-1 and TRBJ2-7; TRBD2, the D gene given by the table, was not confirmed from the DNA. TRBV21-1 is termed a pseudogene. The CDR3 spans 16 residues. CDR3 coding DNA: TGTGCCAGCAGCAAAGGTGACCGAGGGAGCTCCTACGAGCAGTACGTC. This sequence encodes CASSKGDRGSSYEQYV.

J is TRBJ1-2 and V is TRBV7-2, with no clear D. Germline assignment: CDR1 SGHTA and CDR2 FQGNSA. Trimming removed 2 bases from V and 9 bases from J, with 22 bases in between. The CDR3 extends over 16 amino acids. The CDR3 region is CASSLRSSFGLSSYTF. Written as DNA, the CDR3 is TGTGCCAGCAGCTTACGTAGTAGTTTTGGCTTGAGTAGCTACACCTTC.

As DNA, the CDR3 is TGCGCCAGCAGCCTGTGGACAGGGGGGAACTATGGCTACACCTTC. This sequence encodes CASSLWTGGNYGYTF. The gene calls are TRBV5-1 and TRBJ1-2; the match to TRBD1 covers 10 bases. Germline V gene sequence: CDR1 SGHRS, CDR2 YFSETQ. Trimming cost V 4 bases and J 2 bases; bases outside gene matches: 5. The CDR3 extends over 15 amino acids.

A note on this clone: Other DNA sequences in the same sample also yield this CDR3. The rearrangement links TRBV30 to TRBJ2-5; TRBD2 is a possible D gene (7 bases). This CDR3 contains 16 residues. Germline CDR1 is GTSNPN and CDR2 is SVGIG (reference sequence). The V gene lost 0 bases and the J gene lost 4 bases, with 18 bases spanning the gap. CDR3 sequence (DNA): TGTGCCTGGAGTGTAAACCCCTGGGGGGGCCGAGAGACCCAGTACTTC. This translates into CAWSVNPWGGRETQYF. Combining the CDR3 with reference TRBV30 and TRBJ2-5 gives the whole variable domain SQTIHQWPATLVQPVGSPLSLECTVEGTSNPNLYWYRQAAGRGLQLLFYSVGIGQISSEVPQNLSASRPQDRQFILSSKKLLLSDSGFYLCAWSVNPWGGRETQYFGPGTRLLVL.

This chain connects TRBV7-8 to TRBJ1-2, with unresolved D. Between the trimmed V and J ends, which lost 4 bases and 7 bases, there was a span of 22 bases. There are 16 residues in the CDR3. Germline assignment: CDR1 SGHVS and CDR2 FQNEAQ. The CDR3 sequence is CASSSGVGLGSAGYTF. DNA for the CDR3: TGTGCCAGCAGCTCCGGAGTGGGATTGGGGTCGGCTGGCTACACCTTC. Together with reference TRBV7-8 and TRBJ1-2, the CDR3 gives the full variable domain: GAGVSQSPRYKVAKRGQDVALRCDPISGHVSLFWYQQALGQGPEFLTYFQNEAQLDKSGLPSDRFFAERPEGSVSTLKIQRTQQEDSAVYLCASSSGVGLGSAGYTFGSGTRLTVV.

The chain employs TRBV7-2 and TRBJ1-6; TRBD1 aligns across 10 bases. Losses at the gene ends were 3 bases for V and 0 bases for J; bases not matched to a gene: 5. Germline-derived CDR1 and CDR2 are SGHTA and FQGNSA. This CDR3 is built from 18 residues. The CDR3 is CASSFLDRGASYNSPLHF. The CDR3 DNA is TGTGCCAGCAGCTTCTTGGACAGGGGGGCCTCCTATAATTCACCCCTCCACTTT.

This chain uses TRBV7-2 with TRBJ2-3; perhaps TRBD1 as D (5 bases). This CDR3 region has 13 residues. Trimming took off 3 bases at V and 4 bases at J, with 8 bases between the two ends. The germline gives CDR1 SGHTA, CDR2 FQGNSA. CDR3 in DNA: TGTGCCAGCAGCTTTAAGGGGCCAGATACGCAGTATTTT. It is translated as CASSFKGPDTQYF. The whole variable domain, filled in from reference TRBV7-2 and TRBJ2-3, reads GAGVSQSPSNKVTEKGKDVELRCDPISGHTALYWYRQSLGQGLEFLIYFQGNSAPDKSGLPSDRFSAERTGGSVSTLTIQRTQQEDSAVYLCASSFKGPDTQYFGPGTRLTVL.

This clone was seen once. V and J are TRBV5-1 and TRBJ2-1; D call uncertain. This CDR3 is 14 amino acids long. CDR1 and CDR2 from the germline V gene are SGHRS and YFSETQ. Trimming left V 0 bases short and J 6 bases short, with 10 bases between. DNA for the CDR3: TGCGCCAGCAGCTTGGGGTGGGGTGGCAATGAGCAGTTCTTC. Translation: CASSLGWGGNEQFF.

The gene calls are TRBV9 and TRBJ2-5; weak D call: TRBD1 (5 bases). Germline CDR1 is SGDLS and CDR2 is YYNGEE. The CDR3 spans 12 residues. With 3 bases removed from V and 5 bases from J, the gap between germline ends came to 8 bases. The CDR3 spells CASSAAGETQYF. The CDR3 DNA reads TGTGCCAGCAGCGCCGCAGGGGAGACCCAGTACTTC. Full variable domain (outside the CDR3, taken from reference TRBV9 and TRBJ2-5): DSGVTQTPKHLITATGQRVTLRCSPRSGDLSVYWYQQSLDQGLQFLIQYYNGEERAKGNILERFSAQQFPDLHSELNLSSLELGDSALYFCASSAAGETQYFGPGTRLLVL.

V and J are TRBV7-2 and TRBJ2-5; 8 bases fit TRBD1. Looked up from germline, CDR1 is SGHTA and CDR2 is FQGNSA. This CDR3 region has 15 residues. The V gene end was trimmed by 5 bases and the J gene end by 4 bases; junction bases not matched to a gene: 9. The CDR3 bases are TGTGCCAGCAGCCCCGGACAGGGAAGGGGAGAGACCCAGTACTTC. This sequence encodes CASSPGQGRGETQYF.

This clone was observed a single time. The chain couples TRBV27 to TRBJ2-4; the match to TRBD1 covers 10 bases. The CDR3 spans 14 residues. V shed 4 bases and J 8 bases; nucleotides not matched to a gene: 5. CDR1 and CDR2 (germline): MNHEY, SMNVEV (reference sequence). CDR3 DNA: TGTGCCAGCAGTTCTCGGGACAGGGGAGACATTCAGTACTTC. Protein: CASSSRDRGDIQYF.

The chain is built from TRBV5-1 and TRBJ1-1; the D gene is possibly TRBD1 (6 bases). V was cut by 4 bases and J by 1 base, with 14 bases left in between. This CDR3 is built from 15 residues. From germline, CDR1 is SGHRS and CDR2 YFSETQ. The CDR3 spells CASSPVGGANTEAFF. The CDR3 bases are TGCGCCAGCAGCCCAGTAGGGGGGGCGAACACTGAAGCTTTCTTT.

The rearrangement joins TRBV5-4 to TRBJ2-7, with 9 nucleotides matching TRBD1. Losses at the gene ends were 4 bases for V and 2 bases for J; bases not matched to a gene: 7. Per germline, CDR1 SGHNT and CDR2 YYREEE (reference sequence). The CDR3 length is 15 residues. The CDR3 region has the DNA TGTGCCAGCAGCCCCGGGACAGGGTACCCCTACGAGCAGTACGTC. It translates to CASSPGTGYPYEQYV.

The V gene is TRBV5-1, the J gene TRBJ1-6, with TRBD1 as a possible D gene (5 bases). The CDR3 has 16 residues. V lost 2 bases and J 6 bases, leaving 15 bases between the germline ends. Germline V gene data show CDR1 as SGHRS and CDR2 as YFSETQ. CDR3 residues: CASSLELLQANSPLHF. The CDR3 DNA follows: TGCGCCAGCAGCTTAGAGCTCTTACAGGCTAATTCACCCCTCCACTTT.

In this sample, this clone turned up once. This chain links TRBV27 with TRBJ1-5; D remains unclear. V gave up 3 bases and J gave up 1 base, with 4 bases separating them. CDR1 and CDR2 from the germline V gene are MNHEY and SMNVEV (reference sequence). The CDR3 spans 13 residues. The CDR3 DNA reads as TGTGCCAGCAGTTTCTCCAGCAATCAGCCCCAGCATTTT. Translated, it gives CASSFSSNQPQHF.

V usage is TRBV2 and J usage is TRBJ2-7, with 10 bases identical to TRBD1. Germline assignment: CDR1 SNHLY and CDR2 FYNNEI. The CDR3 covers 16 residues. V dropped 4 bases and J dropped 1; count of bases not matched to a gene: 7. The CDR3 DNA reads as TGTGCCAGCAGTGGTATGGACAGGGGGTATTCCTACGAGCAGTACGTC. Translation: CASSGMDRGYSYEQYV.

The chain joins TRBV5-1 to TRBJ2-5, with 7 bases lining up with TRBD2. The germline V gene encodes CDR1 SGHRS and CDR2 YFSETQ. V shed 0 bases and J 7 bases; nucleotides not matched to a gene: 6. The CDR3 is 14 amino acids. The CDR3 DNA sequence: TGCGCCAGCAGCTTGGTTCAGGGAGGGGCGACCCAGTACTTC. This codes for CASSLVQGGATQYF.

This clone was observed once. The chain links TRBV15 to TRBJ1-5, with 8 positions matching TRBD1. The CDR3 is made up of 16 amino acids. V was pared by 3 bases and J by 4 bases, with 8 bases of the junction left unmatched. CDR1 is LNHNV, CDR2 YYDKDF, per germline (reference sequence). Here the CDR3 reads CATSRGGQGWNQPQHF. In DNA, the CDR3 is TGTGCCACCAGCAGGGGTGGACAGGGCTGGAATCAGCCCCAGCATTTT.

The chain combines TRBV11-2 with TRBJ2-5; D remains unclear. Trimming took off 4 bases at V and 0 bases at J, with 6 bases between the two ends. The CDR3 is made up of 13 amino acids. Germline V gives CDR1 SGHAT, CDR2 FQNNGV. The DNA for the CDR3 is TGTGCCAGCAGCTCACAGCACCAAGAGACCCAGTACTTC. Protein product: CASSSQHQETQYF.

The CDR3 sequence is CAWRRTGPSYGYTF. For the CDR3, the DNA is TGTGCCTGGAGGAGGACAGGGCCTTCCTATGGCTACACCTTC. This chain joins TRBV30 and TRBJ1-2, with TRBD1 identical over 8 bases. This CDR3 spans 14 amino acids. V was clipped by 3 bases and J by 4 bases; unmatched bases: 7. Looked up from germline, CDR1 is GTSNPN and CDR2 is SVGIG (reference sequence).